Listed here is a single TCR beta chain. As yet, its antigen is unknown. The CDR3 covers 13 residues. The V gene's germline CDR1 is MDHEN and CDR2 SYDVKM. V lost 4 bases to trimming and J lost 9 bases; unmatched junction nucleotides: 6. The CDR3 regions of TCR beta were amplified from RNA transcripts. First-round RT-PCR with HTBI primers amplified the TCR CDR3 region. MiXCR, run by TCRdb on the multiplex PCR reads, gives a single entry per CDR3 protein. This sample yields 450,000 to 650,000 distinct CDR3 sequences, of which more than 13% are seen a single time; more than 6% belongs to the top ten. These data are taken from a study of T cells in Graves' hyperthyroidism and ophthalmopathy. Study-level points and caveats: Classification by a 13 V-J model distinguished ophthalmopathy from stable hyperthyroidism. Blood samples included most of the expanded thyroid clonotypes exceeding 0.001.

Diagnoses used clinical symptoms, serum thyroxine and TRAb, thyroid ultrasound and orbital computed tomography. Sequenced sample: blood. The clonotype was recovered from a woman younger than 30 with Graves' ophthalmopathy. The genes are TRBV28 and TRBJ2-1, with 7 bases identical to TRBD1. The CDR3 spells CASSSAQGSEQFF. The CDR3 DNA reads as TGTGCCAGCAGTTCCGCACAGGGGAGTGAGCAGTTCTTC.